The T cell receptor beta chain under discussion was sequenced for a study of identical twins. Findings and limits, study-wide: Low generation probability was overrepresented in out-of-frame alpha sequences shared by twins. Insertions were fewer in abundant cord blood beta clonotypes, whereas memory repertoires showed none of this pattern.

The CDR3 has 14 residues. Trimming removed 2 bases from V and 7 bases from J, with 17 bases in between. The V gene's germline CDR1 is DFQATT and CDR2 SNEGSKA (reference sequence). This clonotype was seen more than once but under ten times. No antigen is known for it. TCRdb passed the 5' RACE reads through MiXCR, listing each CDR3 protein once. The data contain about 520,000 distinct CDR3 sequences, 22% of them singletons. The sample also formed part of further work on T cells expressing NK-cell markers. Per that paper: The HCMV specificity of the expanded NKG2C+ T cell clones stayed unresolved.

Sample: CD4+ T cells sorted from blood. The chain employs TRBV20-1 and TRBJ1-1; perhaps TRBD1 as D (5 bases). This TCR derives from a woman in her late teens or twenties in good health. CDR3 residues: CSARYARAEGEAFF. CDR3 nucleotides: TGCAGTGCTAGATACGCCAGGGCGGAGGGTGAAGCTTTCTTT.